This T cell receptor beta chain was sequenced during a study of early T cells in non-severe SARS-CoV-2 infection. The study, taken as a whole, reports: Using VDJdb, the matching emphasized anti-spike CD8 responses while missing private and CD4 specificities.

This clonotype has only a few counts. The antigen is undetermined. MiXCR, applied by TCRdb to the 5' RACE reads, yields one record per CDR3 protein. The table has around 61,000 distinct CDR3 sequences, over 10% seen once. Trimming left V 4 bases short and J 0 bases short, with 13 bases between. The CDR3 loop spans 15 amino acids. Germline V gives CDR1 LGHDT, CDR2 YNNKEL (reference sequence). The source material was whole blood. The chain joins TRBV3-1 to TRBJ2-7; D remains unclear. This sequence originates from an adult who was a healthcare worker with PCR-confirmed SARS-CoV-2 infection or an uninfected control (not recorded which). Here the CDR3 reads CASSPDGLSSYEQYF. The CDR3 region has the DNA TGTGCCAGCAGCCCGGACGGCCTTAGCTCCTACGAGCAGTACTTC.